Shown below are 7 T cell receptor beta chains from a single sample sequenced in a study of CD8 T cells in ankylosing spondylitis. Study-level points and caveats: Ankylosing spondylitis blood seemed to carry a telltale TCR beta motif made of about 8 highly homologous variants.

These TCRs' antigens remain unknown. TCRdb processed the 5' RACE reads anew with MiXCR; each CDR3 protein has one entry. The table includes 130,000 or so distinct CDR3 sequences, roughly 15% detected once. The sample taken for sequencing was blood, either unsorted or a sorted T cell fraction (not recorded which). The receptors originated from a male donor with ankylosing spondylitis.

The CDR3 protein is CASSLRDRGGTGELFF. CDR3 DNA sequence: TGCGCCAGCAGCCTAAGGGACAGGGGAGGCACCGGGGAGCTGTTTTTT. The chain is built from TRBV4-1 and TRBJ2-2; 10 bases map to TRBD1. From germline, CDR1 is MGHRA and CDR2 YSYEKL. The CDR3 runs 16 residues. J gave up 4 bases and V 4 bases, and 6 bases lay outside the gene matches.

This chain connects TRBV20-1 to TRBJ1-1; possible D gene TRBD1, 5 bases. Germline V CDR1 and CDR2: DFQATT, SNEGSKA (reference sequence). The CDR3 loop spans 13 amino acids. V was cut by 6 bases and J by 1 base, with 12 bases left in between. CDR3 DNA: TGCAGTGCCCGCCGCACAGGGAACACTGAAGCTTTCTTT. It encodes CSARRTGNTEAFF.

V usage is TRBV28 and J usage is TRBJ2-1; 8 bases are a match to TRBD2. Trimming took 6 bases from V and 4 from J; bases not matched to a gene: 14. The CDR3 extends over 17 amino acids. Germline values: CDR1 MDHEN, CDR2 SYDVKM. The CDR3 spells CASSPTIGRGRYNEQFF. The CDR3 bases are TGTGCCAGCAGCCCTACCATTGGTCGCGGGAGGTACAATGAGCAGTTCTTC.

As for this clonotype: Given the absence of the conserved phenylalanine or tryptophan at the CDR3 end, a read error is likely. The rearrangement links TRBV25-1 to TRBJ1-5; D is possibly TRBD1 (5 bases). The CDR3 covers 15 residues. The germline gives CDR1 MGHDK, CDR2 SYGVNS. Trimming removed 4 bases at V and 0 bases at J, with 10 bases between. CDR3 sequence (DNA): TGTGCCAGCAGTGGGTCCAGGGTTAGCAATCAGCCCCAGCATTGT. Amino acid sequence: CASSGSRVSNQPQHC.

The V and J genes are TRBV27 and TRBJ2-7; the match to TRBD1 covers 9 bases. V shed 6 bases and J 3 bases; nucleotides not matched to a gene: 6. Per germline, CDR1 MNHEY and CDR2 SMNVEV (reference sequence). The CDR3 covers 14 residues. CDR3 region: CASRPGTGSYEQYF. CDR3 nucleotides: TGTGCCAGCAGGCCCGGGACAGGGAGCTACGAGCAGTACTTC.

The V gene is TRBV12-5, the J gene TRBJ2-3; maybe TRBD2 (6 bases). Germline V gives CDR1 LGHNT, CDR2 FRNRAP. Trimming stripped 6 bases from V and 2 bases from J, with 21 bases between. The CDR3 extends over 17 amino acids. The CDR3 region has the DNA TGTGCTAGTGGCCTGCTCGGAGGGCATGGAAACACAGATACGCAGTATTTT. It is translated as CASGLLGGHGNTDTQYF.

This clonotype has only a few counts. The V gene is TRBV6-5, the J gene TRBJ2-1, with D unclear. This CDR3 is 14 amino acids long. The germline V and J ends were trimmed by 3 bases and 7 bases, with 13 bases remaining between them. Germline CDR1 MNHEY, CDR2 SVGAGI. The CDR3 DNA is TGTGCCAGCAGTTATAACCTCCCTGCGAATGAGCAGTTCTTC. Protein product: CASSYNLPANEQFF.